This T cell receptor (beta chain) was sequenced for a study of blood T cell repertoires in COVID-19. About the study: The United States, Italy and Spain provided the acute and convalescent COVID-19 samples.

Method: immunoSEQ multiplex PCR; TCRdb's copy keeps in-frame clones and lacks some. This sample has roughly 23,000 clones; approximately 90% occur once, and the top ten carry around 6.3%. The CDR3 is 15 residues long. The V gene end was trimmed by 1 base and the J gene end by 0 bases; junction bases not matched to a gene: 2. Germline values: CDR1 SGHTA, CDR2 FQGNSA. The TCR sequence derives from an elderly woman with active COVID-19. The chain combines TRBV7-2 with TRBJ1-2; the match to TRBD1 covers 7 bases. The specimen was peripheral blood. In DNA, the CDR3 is TGTGCCAGCAGCTTAGGAGGGACAGCTAACTATGGCTACACCTTC. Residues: CASSLGGTANYGYTF.